The present T cell receptor (beta chain) was sequenced within a study of cytomegalovirus exposure and HLA in healthy donors. Study-level results: Presence/absence analyses supposed approximately even sequencing depth among donors. Reports indicate that TCR beta sequences accurately predicted the HLA-A and HLA-B alleles of most subjects.

This CDR3 comprises 14 residues. V was pared by 5 bases and J by 4 bases, with 11 bases between. The germline gives CDR1 SEHNR, CDR2 FQNEAQ (reference sequence). The primer mix had 60 Vbeta and 13 Jbeta primers. Generated by immunoSEQ multiplex PCR, the TCRdb table keeps only in-frame clones and is missing some. Recorded for this sample: about 88,000 clones. Concerning this clone itself: Its antigen is not known.

V gene TRBV7-9 combines with J gene TRBJ1-4, with D tentatively TRBD1 (5 bases). Specimen: PBMCs. The TCR originated in a girl under 18 in good health and CMV-seropositive. This CDR3 reads CASSRKTDNEKLFF. CDR3 bases: TGTGCCAGCAGCCGAAAGACAGATAATGAAAAACTGTTTTTT. Full variable domain (missing parts from reference TRBV7-9 and TRBJ1-4): DTGVSQNPRHKITKRGQNVTFRCDPISEHNRLYWYRQTLGQGPEFLTYFQNEAQLEKSRLLSDRFSAERPKGSFSTLEIQRTEQGDSAMYLCASSRKTDNEKLFFGSGTQLSVL.